This T cell receptor beta chain was found in a study of cytomegalovirus exposure and HLA in healthy donors. The PCR used 60 Vbeta and 13 Jbeta primers. Profiling relied on immunoSEQ multiplex PCR, and the TCRdb table lists in-frame clones only, not all of them. This sample contains tens of thousands of clones. As for this clone: Its antigen remains unidentified.

Findings and caveats of the study: The analysis excluded some indistinguishable V segments, including TRBV6-2 and TRBV6-3.

The V gene's germline CDR1 is SGHVS and CDR2 FNYEAQ. The CDR3 runs 16 residues. Unmatched junction bases numbered 8, after V lost 5 bases and J lost 1 base. The sample comprised PBMCs. The clonotype was recovered from a man younger than 35 in good health and CMV-seropositive. V gene TRBV7-6 combines with J gene TRBJ2-7; 10 bases are shared with TRBD2. The chain's CDR3 is CASSPRTSGGSYEQYF. CDR3 sequence (DNA): TGTGCCAGCAGCCCCCGGACTAGCGGAGGTTCCTACGAGCAGTACTTC.